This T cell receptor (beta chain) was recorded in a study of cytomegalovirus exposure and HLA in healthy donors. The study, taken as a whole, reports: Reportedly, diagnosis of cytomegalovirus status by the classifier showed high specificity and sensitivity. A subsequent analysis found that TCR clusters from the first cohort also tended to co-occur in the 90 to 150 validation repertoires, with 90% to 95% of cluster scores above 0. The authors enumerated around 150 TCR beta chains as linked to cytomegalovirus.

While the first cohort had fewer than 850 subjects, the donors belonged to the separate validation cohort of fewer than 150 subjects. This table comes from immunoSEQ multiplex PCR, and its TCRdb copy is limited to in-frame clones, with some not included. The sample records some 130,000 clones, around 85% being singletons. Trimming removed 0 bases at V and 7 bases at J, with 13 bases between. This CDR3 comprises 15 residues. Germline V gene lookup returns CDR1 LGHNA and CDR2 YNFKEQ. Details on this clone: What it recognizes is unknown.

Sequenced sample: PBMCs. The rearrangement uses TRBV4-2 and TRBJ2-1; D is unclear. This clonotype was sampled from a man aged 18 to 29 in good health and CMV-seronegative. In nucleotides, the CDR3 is TGTGCCAGCAGCCAAGAGTTGTGGGCCGCTAATGAGCAGTTCTTC. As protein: CASSQELWAANEQFF.